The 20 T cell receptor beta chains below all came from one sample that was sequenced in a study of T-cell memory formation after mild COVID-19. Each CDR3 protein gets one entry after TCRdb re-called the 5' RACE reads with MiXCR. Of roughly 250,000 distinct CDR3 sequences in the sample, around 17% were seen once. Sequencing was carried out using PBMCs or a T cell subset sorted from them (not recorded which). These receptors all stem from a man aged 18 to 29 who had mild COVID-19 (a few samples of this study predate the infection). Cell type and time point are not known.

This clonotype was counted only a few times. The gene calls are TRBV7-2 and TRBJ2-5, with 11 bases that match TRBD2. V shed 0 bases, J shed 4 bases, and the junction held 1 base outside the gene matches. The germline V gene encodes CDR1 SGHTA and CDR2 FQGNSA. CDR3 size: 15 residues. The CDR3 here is CASSLASGGAETQYF. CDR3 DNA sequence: TGTGCCAGCAGCTTAGCTAGCGGGGGGGCAGAGACCCAGTACTTC.

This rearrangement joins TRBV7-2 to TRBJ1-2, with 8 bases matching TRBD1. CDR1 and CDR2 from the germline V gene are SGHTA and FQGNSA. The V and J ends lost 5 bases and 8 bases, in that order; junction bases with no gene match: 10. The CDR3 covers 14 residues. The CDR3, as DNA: TGTGCCAGCAGCCCTAGCGGACAGGGTCGGGGCTACACCTTC. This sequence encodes CASSPSGQGRGYTF.

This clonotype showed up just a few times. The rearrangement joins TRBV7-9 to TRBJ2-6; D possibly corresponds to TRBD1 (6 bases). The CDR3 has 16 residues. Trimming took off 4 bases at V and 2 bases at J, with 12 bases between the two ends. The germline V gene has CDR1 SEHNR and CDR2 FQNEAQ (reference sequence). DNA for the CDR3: TGTGCCAGCAGCTCGTTACAGGGTCCTGGGGCCAACGTCCTGACTTTC. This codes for CASSSLQGPGANVLTF.

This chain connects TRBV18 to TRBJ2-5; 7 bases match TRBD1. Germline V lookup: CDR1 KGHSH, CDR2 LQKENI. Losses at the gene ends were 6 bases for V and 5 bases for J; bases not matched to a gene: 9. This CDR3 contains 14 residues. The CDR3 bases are TGTGCCAGCTCGCAGGGGGACGTCCGCGAGACCCAGTACTTC. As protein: CASSQGDVRETQYF.

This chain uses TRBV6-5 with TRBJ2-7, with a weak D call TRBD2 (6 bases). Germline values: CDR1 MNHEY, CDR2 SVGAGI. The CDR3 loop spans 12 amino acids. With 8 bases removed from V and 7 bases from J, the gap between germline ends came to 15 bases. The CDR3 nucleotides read TGTGCCAGCGCCGGGGCACGGGGGGAGCAGTACTTC. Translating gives CASAGARGEQYF.

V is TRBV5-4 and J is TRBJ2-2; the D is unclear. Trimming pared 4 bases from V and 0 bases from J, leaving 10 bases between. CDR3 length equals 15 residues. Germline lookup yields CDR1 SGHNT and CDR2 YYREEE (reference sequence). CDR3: CASSTSTANTGELFF. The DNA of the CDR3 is TGTGCCAGCAGCACAAGCACAGCGAACACCGGGGAGCTGTTTTTT.

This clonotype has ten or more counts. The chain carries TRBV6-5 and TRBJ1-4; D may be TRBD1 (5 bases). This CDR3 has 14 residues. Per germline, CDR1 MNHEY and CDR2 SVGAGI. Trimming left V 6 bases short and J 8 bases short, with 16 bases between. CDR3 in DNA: TGTGCCAGCAGCAACGGGGGGTTGAGGGAAAAACTGTTTTTT. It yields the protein CASSNGGLREKLFF.

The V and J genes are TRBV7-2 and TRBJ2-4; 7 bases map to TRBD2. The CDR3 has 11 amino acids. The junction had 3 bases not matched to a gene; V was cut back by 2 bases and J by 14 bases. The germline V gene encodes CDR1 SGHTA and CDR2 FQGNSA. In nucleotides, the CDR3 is TGTGCCAGCAGCTTAAGAGGGAGGGAGTACTTC. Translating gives CASSLRGREYF.

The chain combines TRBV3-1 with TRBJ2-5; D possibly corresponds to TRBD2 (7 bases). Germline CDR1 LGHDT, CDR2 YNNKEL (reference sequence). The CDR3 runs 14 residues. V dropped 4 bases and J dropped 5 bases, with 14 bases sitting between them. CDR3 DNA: TGTGCCAGCAGCCCGGGGGGCCGCGGGGAGACCCAGTACTTC. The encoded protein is CASSPGGRGETQYF.

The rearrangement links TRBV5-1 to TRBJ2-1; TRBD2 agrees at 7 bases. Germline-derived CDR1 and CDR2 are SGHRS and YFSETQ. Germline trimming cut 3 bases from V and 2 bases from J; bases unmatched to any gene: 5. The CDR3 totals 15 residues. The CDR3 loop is CASSSHGGTYNEQFF. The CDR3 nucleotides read TGCGCCAGCAGCTCCCACGGGGGGACCTACAATGAGCAGTTCTTC. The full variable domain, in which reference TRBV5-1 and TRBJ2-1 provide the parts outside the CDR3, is KAGVTQTPRYLIKTRGQQVTLSCSPISGHRSVSWYQQTPGQGLQFLFEYFSETQRNKGNFPGRFSGRQFSNSRSEMNVSTLELGDSALYLCASSSHGGTYNEQFFGPGTRLTVL.

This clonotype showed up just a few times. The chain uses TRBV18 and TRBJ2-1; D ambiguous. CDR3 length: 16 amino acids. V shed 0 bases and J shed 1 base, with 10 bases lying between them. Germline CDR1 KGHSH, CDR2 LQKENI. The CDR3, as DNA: TGTGCCAGCTCACCACCAGGCCAGAGTTCCTACAATGAGCAGTTCTTC. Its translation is CASSPPGQSSYNEQFF.

The CDR3 DNA reads as TGTGCCAGCAGCGTGCAGGGGGGATTAGATGCACCCCTCCACTTT. Amino acids: CASSVQGGLDAPLHF. The rearrangement links TRBV9 to TRBJ1-6, with 7 bases identical to TRBD1. The germline V gene has CDR1 SGDLS and CDR2 YYNGEE. CDR3 size: 15 residues. With V trimmed by 2 bases and J by 11 bases, 10 bases remained unmatched.

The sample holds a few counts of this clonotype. The CDR3 coding sequence is TGTGCCAGCAGTTCTCTGATGTCACCCCTCCACTTT. Translation: CASSSLMSPLHF. The chain has TRBV12-3 or TRBV12-4 and TRBJ1-6; D gene unclear. This CDR3 has 12 amino acids. Deletions cut 4 bases from V and 10 bases from J, with 8 bases between.

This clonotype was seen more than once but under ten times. For the CDR3, the DNA is TGTGCCAGCAGCTTCACAGGGGACACTGAAGCTTTCTTT. Amino acid sequence: CASSFTGDTEAFF. The chain links TRBV7-2 to TRBJ1-1, with 7 bases matching TRBD1. The germline gives CDR1 SGHTA, CDR2 FQGNSA. V shed 3 bases, J shed 3 bases, and the junction held 1 base outside the gene matches. This CDR3 comprises 13 residues.

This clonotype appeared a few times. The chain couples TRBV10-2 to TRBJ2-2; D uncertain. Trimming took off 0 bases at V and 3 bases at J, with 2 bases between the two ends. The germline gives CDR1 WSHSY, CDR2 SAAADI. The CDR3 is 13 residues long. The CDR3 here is CASSESYTGELFF. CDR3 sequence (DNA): TGCGCCAGCAGTGAGTCTTACACCGGGGAGCTGTTTTTT.

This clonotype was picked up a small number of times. In DNA form, the CDR3 reads TGCGCCAGCAGGGTGGGGGGATACTCCTACAATGAGCAGTTCTTC. It is translated as CASRVGGYSYNEQFF. The chain carries TRBV5-1 and TRBJ2-1; D perhaps matches TRBD2 (6 bases). The CDR3 totals 15 residues. Trimming cost V 5 bases and J 0 bases, with 12 bases left between them. Germline V lookup: CDR1 SGHRS, CDR2 YFSETQ.

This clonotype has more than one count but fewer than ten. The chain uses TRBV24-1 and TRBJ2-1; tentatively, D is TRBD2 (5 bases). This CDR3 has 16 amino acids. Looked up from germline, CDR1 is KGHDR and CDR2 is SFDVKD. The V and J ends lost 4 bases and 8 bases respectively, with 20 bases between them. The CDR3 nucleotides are TGTGCCACCAGTGACACCCGGGGTTCCCTAGGTGATGAGCAGTTCTTC. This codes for CATSDTRGSLGDEQFF.

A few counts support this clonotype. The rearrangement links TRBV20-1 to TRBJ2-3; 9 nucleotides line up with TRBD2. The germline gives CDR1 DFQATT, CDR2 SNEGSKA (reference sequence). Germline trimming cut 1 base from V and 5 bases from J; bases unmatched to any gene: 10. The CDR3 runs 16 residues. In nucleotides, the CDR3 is TGCAGTGCTAGAGTTGGAGGTAGCGGGGGAGTAGATACGCAGTATTTT. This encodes CSARVGGSGGVDTQYF.

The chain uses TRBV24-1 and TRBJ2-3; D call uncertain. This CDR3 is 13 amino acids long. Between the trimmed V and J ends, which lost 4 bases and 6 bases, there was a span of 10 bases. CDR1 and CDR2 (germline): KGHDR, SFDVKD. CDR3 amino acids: CATSETTPDTQYF. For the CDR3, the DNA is TGTGCCACCAGTGAAACGACCCCCGATACGCAGTATTTT.

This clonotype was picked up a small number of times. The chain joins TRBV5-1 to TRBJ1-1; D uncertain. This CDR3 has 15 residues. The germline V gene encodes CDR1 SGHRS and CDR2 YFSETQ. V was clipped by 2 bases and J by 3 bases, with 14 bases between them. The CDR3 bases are TGCGCCAGCAGCTTAGGACGAGGATTGGACACTGAAGCTTTCTTT. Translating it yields CASSLGRGLDTEAFF.